The rows below give T cell receptor beta chains drawn from one sample of a study of T cell responses to AZD1222 COVID-19 vaccine. The assay was immunoSEQ multiplex PCR, and TCRdb's table has in-frame clones only and misses some. There are approximately 140,000 clones in the sample; 90% occur only once, and about 3.5% lies in the top ten. This specimen was peripheral blood, taken on day 0 of AZD1222 vaccination. All receptors derive from an adult in good health. The CDR3 runs from the conserved cysteine through the conserved F or W. Fields, in order: CDR3 DNA, CDR3 protein, D gene, CDR3 length, V gene, J gene, clone size. D genes are given only for firm matches. Clone sizes are given selectively: once, few, many, or a class where the clone is expanded.

TGTGCCAGCAGCCCAGTTTGGGACGGCTATGGCTACACCTTC	CASSPVWDGYGYTF	-	14	TRBV7-9	TRBJ1-2	-
TGTGCCAGCAGTTACCGGGCGGGGACAGGGTGGCCCTACGAGCAGTACTTC	CASSYRAGTGWPYEQYF	TRBD1	17	TRBV6-2/TRBV6-3	TRBJ2-7	-
TGTGCCAGCAGGAGAACGTTACAGGATCGGGGGGAGACCCAGTACTTC	CASRRTLQDRGETQYF	-	16	TRBV2	TRBJ2-5	-
TGTGCCAGCAGCCTAGGGCACTTC	CASSLGHF	-	8	TRBV7-3	TRBJ2-7	-
TGTGCCAGCAGCCCACTCCGCGGGCTCCAGCCAAATGAGCAGTTCTTC	CASSPLRGLQPNEQFF	-	16	TRBV7-9	TRBJ2-1	-
TGTGCCAGCAGCTTAGAGGGTAGCCTAACCTACGAGCAGTACTTC	CASSLEGSLTYEQYF	-	15	TRBV7-9	TRBJ2-7	-
TGTGCCAGCAGTGAAGTGGTCCTCCGGGACACCACCTACGAGCAGTACTTC	CASSEVVLRDTTYEQYF	-	17	TRBV6-1	TRBJ2-7	once
TGTGCCACCATAGAGGGACTGAACACTGAAGCTTTCTTT	CATIEGLNTEAFF	-	13	TRBV24-1	TRBJ1-1	-
TGTGCCAGCAGTGACTCGCCCGGGTGGGGGGTGCGGCGCTCTGGGGCCAACGTCCTGACTTTC	CASSDSPGWGVRRSGANVLTF	-	21	TRBV6-4	TRBJ2-6	-
TGCGCCAGCAGCCAAGAGAGACAGGGGGCGTCCTATAATTCACCCCTCCACTTT	CASSQERQGASYNSPLHF	TRBD1	18	TRBV4-1	TRBJ1-6	-
TGCGCCAGCAGGGAAGCTTACGGGGGGGCCCGAAATGAGCAGTTCTTC	CASREAYGGARNEQFF	TRBD2	16	TRBV5-1	TRBJ2-1	-
TGTGCCAGCAGTTGGACGGCAATTGAAAAACTGTTTTTT	CASSWTAIEKLFF	-	13	TRBV6-6	TRBJ1-4	-
TGTGCCAGCAGTCAAGTTCGGGGAGAGACCCAGTACTTC	CASSQVRGETQYF	-	13	TRBV5-4	TRBJ2-5	-
TGTGCCAGCAGCCCGGGACAGGGGAACTACGAGCAGTACTTC	CASSPGQGNYEQYF	TRBD1	14	TRBV2	TRBJ2-7	-
TGTGCCAGCAGCTTAGGCAGGGGAACCTACAATGAGCAGTTCTTC	CASSLGRGTYNEQFF	-	15	TRBV7-9	TRBJ2-1	-
TGTGCCAGCAGTTTAGAAGGGGGCAGGGACCCTAGCAATCAGCCCCAGCATTTT	CASSLEGGRDPSNQPQHF	TRBD1	18	TRBV27	TRBJ1-5	-
TGTGCCAGTAGTATCCGGGACTTGAACACTGAAGCTTTCTTT	CASSIRDLNTEAFF	-	14	TRBV19	TRBJ1-1	-
TGTGCCAGCAGTTTAGAGACGGGGTCCTACGAGCAGTACTTC	CASSLETGSYEQYF	-	14	TRBV27	TRBJ2-7	once
TGTGCCTGGGCCGAGGACAGGGGCGCCTACGAGCAGTACTTC	CAWAEDRGAYEQYF	TRBD1	14	TRBV30	TRBJ2-7	once
TGTGCCAGCAGCTTAGTACAATGGGGTGAGCAGTTCTTC	CASSLVQWGEQFF	-	13	TRBV11-1	TRBJ2-1	-
TGTGCCAGCAGCTTGGAAGGACAGGTCCAAGAGACCCAGTACTTC	CASSLEGQVQETQYF	TRBD1	15	TRBV5-8	TRBJ2-5	once
TGTGCCATCAGTGCCGGCGGGGACACCGGGGAGCTGTTTTTT	CAISAGGDTGELFF	-	14	TRBV10-3	TRBJ2-2	medium-sized
TGTGCCTGGAGTGTAAACGCGGGGGGGCTCTATGAGCAGTTCTTC	CAWSVNAGGLYEQFF	TRBD2	15	TRBV30	TRBJ2-1	once